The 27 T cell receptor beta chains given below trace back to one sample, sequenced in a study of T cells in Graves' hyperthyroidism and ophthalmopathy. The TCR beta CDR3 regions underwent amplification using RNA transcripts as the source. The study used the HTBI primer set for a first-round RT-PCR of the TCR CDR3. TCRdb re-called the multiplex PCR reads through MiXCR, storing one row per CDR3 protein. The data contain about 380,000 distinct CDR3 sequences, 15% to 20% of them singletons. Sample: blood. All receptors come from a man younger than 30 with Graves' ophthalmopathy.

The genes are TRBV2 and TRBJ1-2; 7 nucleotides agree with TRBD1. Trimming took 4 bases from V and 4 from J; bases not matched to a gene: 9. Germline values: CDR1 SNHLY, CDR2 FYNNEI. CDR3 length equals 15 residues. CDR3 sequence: CASSGTGRAGYGYTF. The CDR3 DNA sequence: TGTGCCAGCAGTGGGACAGGCCGGGCTGGCTATGGCTACACCTTC.

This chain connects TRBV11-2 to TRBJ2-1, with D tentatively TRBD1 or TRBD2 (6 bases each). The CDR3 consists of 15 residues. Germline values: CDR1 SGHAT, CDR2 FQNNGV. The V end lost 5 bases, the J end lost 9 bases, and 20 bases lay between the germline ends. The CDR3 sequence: CASSPEVGGRGEQFF. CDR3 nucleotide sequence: TGTGCCAGCAGCCCGGAAGTTGGGGGGCGGGGTGAGCAGTTCTTC.

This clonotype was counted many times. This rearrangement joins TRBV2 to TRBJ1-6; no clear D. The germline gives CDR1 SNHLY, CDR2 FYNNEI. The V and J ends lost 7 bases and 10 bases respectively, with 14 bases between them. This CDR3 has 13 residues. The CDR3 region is CASIEAVGSPLHF. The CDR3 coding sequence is TGTGCCAGCATTGAGGCAGTAGGCTCACCCCTCCACTTT.

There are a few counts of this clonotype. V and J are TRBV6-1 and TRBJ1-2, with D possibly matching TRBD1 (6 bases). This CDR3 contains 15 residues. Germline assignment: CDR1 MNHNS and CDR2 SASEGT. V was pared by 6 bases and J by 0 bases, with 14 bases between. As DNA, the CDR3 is TGTGCCAGCAGCCCCTGGACAGAATCTAACTATGGCTACACCTTC. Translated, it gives CASSPWTESNYGYTF.

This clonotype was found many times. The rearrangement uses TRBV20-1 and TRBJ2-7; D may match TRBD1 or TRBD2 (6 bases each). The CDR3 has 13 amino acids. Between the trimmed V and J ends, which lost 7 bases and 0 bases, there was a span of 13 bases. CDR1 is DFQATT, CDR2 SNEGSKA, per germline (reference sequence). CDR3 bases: TGCAGTGTTGAGGGGGGCAGCTCCTACGAGCAGTACTTC. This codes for CSVEGGSSYEQYF.

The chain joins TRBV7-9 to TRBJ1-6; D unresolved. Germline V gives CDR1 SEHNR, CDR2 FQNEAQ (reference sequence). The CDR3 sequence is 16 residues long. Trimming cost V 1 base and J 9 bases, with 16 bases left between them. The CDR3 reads CASSLGVGAPGSPLHF. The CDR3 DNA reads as TGTGCCAGCAGCTTAGGGGTCGGCGCGCCGGGTTCACCCCTCCACTTT.

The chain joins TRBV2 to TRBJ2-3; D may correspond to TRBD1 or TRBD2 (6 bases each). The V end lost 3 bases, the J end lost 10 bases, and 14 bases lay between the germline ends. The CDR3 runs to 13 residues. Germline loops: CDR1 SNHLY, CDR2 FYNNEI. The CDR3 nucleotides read TGTGCCAGCAGTGAGGGGGGCGGGTCGGCGCAGTATTTT. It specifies CASSEGGGSAQYF.

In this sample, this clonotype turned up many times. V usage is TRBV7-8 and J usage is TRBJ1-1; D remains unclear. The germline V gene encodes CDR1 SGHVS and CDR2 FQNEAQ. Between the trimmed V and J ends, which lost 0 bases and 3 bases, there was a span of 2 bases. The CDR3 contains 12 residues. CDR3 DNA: TGTGCCAGCAGCTTAGCTCACACTGAAGCTTTCTTT. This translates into CASSLAHTEAFF.

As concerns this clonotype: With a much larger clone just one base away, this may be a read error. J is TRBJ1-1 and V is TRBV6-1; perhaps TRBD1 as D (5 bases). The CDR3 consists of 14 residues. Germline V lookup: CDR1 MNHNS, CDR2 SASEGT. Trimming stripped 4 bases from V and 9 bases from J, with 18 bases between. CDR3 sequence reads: CASSGARRQFKAFF. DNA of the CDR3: TGTGCCAGCAGTGGAGCGAGGAGACAGTTTAAAGCTTTCTTT.

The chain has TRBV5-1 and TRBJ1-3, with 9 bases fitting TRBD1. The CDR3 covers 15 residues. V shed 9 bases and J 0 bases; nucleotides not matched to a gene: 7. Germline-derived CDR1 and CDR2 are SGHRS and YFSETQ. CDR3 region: CATGQGPSSGNTIYF. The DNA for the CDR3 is TGCGCCACCGGACAGGGGCCTAGCTCTGGAAACACCATATATTTT.

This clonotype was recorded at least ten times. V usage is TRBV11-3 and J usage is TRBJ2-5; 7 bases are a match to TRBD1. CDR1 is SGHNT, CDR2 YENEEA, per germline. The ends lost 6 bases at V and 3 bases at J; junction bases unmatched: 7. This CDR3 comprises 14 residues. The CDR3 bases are TGTGCCAGCAGTCAACCCGGGACAGAAGAGACCCAGTACTTC. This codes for CASSQPGTEETQYF.

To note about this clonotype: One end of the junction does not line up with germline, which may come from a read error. This chain's CDR3 is CSPRLPSGSDEQFF. The CDR3 DNA follows: TGCAGTCCTAGGTTGCCTAGCGGGAGCGATGAGCAGTTCTTC. The gene calls are TRBV20-1 and TRBJ2-1, with TRBD2 identical over 10 bases. CDR3 size: 14 residues. Germline CDR1 and CDR2: DFQATT and SNEGSKA (reference sequence).

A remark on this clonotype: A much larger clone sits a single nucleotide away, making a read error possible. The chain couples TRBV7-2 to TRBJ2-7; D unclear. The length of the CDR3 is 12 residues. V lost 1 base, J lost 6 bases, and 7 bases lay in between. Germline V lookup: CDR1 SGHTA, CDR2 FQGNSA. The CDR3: CASSLVVFEQYF. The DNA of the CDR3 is TGTGCCAGCAGCTTAGTAGTATTCGAGCAGTACTTC.

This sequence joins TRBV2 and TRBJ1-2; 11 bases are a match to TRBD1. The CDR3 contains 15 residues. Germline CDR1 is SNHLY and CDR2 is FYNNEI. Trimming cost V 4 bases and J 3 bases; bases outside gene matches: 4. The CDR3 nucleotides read TGTGCCAGCAGTGGGGACAGGGGGACCGACTATGGCTACACCTTC. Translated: CASSGDRGTDYGYTF.

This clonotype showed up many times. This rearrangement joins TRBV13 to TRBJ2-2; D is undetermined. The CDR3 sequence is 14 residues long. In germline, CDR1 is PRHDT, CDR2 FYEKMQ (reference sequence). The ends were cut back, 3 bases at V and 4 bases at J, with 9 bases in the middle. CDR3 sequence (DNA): TGTGCCAGCAGCTTTACGGAGATCACCGGGGAGCTGTTTTTT. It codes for CASSFTEITGELFF.

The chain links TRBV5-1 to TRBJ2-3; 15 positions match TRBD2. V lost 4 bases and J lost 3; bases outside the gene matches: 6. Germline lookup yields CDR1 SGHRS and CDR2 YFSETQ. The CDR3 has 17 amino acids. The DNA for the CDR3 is TGCGCCAGCAGCCAGGGACTAGCGGGGGGTTCGACAGATACGCAGTATTTT. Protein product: CASSQGLAGGSTDTQYF.

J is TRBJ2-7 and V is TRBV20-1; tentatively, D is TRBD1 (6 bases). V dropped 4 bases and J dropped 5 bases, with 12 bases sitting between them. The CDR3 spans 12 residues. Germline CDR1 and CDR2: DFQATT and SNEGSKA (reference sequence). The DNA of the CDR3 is TGCAGTGCTAAGGTAGCAGGGGACGAGCAGTACTTC. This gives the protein CSAKVAGDEQYF.

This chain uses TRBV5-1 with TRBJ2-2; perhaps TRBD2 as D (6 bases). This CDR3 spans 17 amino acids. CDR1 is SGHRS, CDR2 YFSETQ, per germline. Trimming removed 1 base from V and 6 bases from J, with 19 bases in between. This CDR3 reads CASSLWDGGGISGELFF. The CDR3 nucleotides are TGCGCCAGCAGCTTGTGGGACGGCGGCGGGATCTCCGGGGAGCTGTTTTTT. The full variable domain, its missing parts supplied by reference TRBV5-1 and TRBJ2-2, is KAGVTQTPRYLIKTRGQQVTLSCSPISGHRSVSWYQQTPGQGLQFLFEYFSETQRNKGNFPGRFSGRQFSNSRSEMNVSTLELGDSALYLCASSLWDGGGISGELFFGEGSRLTVL.

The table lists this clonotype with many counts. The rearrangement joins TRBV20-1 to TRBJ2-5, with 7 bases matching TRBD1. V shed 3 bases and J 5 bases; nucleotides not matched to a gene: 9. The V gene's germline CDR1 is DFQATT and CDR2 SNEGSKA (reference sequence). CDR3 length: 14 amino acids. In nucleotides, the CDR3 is TGCAGTGCTAGGTCGACAGGGTTTTTGGAGACCCAGTACTTC. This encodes CSARSTGFLETQYF.

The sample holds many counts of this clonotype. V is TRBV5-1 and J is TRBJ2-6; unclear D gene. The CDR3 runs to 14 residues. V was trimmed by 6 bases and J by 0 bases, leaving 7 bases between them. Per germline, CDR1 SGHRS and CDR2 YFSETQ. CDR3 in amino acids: CASNGISGANVLTF. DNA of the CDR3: TGCGCCAGCAATGGGATCTCTGGGGCCAACGTCCTGACTTTC. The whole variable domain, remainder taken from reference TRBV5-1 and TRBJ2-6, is KAGVTQTPRYLIKTRGQQVTLSCSPISGHRSVSWYQQTPGQGLQFLFEYFSETQRNKGNFPGRFSGRQFSNSRSEMNVSTLELGDSALYLCASNGISGANVLTFGAGSRLTVL.

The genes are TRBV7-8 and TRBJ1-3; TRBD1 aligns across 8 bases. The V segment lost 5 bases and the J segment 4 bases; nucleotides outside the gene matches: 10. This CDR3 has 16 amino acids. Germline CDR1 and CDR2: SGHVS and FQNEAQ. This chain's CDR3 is CASSVTDRAEGNTIYF. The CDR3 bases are TGTGCCAGCAGCGTGACGGACAGGGCGGAAGGAAACACCATATATTTT.

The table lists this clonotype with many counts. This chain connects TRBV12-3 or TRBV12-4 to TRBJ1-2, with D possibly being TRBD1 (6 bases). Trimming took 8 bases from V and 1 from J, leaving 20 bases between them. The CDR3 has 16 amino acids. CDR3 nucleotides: TGTGCCAGCCAGGCATTGGGACACAAGAATAACTATGGCTACACCTTC. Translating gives CASQALGHKNNYGYTF.

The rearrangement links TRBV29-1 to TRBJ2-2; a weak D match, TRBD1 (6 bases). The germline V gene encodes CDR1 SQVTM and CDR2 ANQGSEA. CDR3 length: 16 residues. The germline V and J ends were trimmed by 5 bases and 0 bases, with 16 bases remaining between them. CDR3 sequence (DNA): TGCAGCGTTCGTCGTCCAGGGGACGCGAACACCGGGGAGCTGTTTTTT. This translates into CSVRRPGDANTGELFF.

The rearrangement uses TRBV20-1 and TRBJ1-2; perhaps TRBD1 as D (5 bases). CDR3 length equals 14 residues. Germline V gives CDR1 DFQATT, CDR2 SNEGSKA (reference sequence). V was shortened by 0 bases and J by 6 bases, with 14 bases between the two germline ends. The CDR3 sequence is CSARDPAGRDGYTF. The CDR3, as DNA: TGCAGTGCTAGAGATCCTGCAGGGAGAGATGGCTACACCTTC.

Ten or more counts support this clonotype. CDR3 amino acids: CASSTGGSYEQYF. CDR3 DNA: TGTGCCAGCAGCACAGGGGGGTCCTACGAGCAGTACTTC. This chain links TRBV9 with TRBJ2-7, with 8 nucleotides matching TRBD1. This CDR3 is 13 amino acids long. Germline CDR1 SGDLS, CDR2 YYNGEE. V shed 4 bases and J 1 base; nucleotides not matched to a gene: 1. Together with reference TRBV9 and TRBJ2-7, the CDR3 gives the full variable domain: DSGVTQTPKHLITATGQRVTLRCSPRSGDLSVYWYQQSLDQGLQFLIQYYNGEERAKGNILERFSAQQFPDLHSELNLSSLELGDSALYFCASSTGGSYEQYFGPGTRLTVT.

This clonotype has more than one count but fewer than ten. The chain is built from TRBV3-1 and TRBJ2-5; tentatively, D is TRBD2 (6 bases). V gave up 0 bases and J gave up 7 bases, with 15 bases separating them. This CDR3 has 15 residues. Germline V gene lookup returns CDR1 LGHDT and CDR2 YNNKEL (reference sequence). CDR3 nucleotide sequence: TGTGCCAGCAGCCAAGATCTGGAGGTCGGGGGGACCCAGTACTTC. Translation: CASSQDLEVGGTQYF.

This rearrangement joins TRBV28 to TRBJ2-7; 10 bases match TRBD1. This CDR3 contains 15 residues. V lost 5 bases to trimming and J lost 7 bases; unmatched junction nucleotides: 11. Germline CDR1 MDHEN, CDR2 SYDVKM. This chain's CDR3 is CASSRPGTGAEEQYF. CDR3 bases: TGTGCCAGCAGTCGCCCCGGGACAGGGGCTGAAGAGCAGTACTTC.